This TCR beta chain was sequenced for a study of T cells in Graves' hyperthyroidism and ophthalmopathy. Researchers took RNA transcripts and amplified the TCR beta CDR3 regions from them. A set of HTBI primers served as the primers for a first-round RT-PCR of the TCR CDR3. TCRdb re-called the multiplex PCR reads with MiXCR, one entry per CDR3 protein. The sample includes approximately 520,000 distinct CDR3 sequences, approximately 25% seen only once; the top ten take approximately 11%. Clinical Activity Scores of at least 3, NOSPECS grades of at least 4 and durations under 3 months characterized ophthalmopathy patients. Diagnosis rested on symptoms, serum thyroxine and TRAb, thyroid ultrasound, and orbital computed tomography. Fresh 10 ml peripheral blood yielded PBMCs. The CDR3 runs to 12 residues. V was cut by 7 bases and J by 5 bases, with 11 bases left in between. From germline, CDR1 is MNHNS and CDR2 SASEGT.

The receptor was derived from a woman in her twenties or thirties with Graves' ophthalmopathy. The sequencing sample was made of blood. V gene TRBV6-1 combines with J gene TRBJ1-1; no clear D. The CDR3 loop reads CASTQGVTEAFF. The DNA for the CDR3 is TGTGCCAGCACCCAAGGCGTGACTGAAGCTTTCTTT.